Listed here are 5 T cell receptor beta chains from one sample, sequenced in a study of blood T cell repertoires in COVID-19. Method: immunoSEQ multiplex PCR; TCRdb's copy keeps in-frame clones and lacks some. Seen here are about 300,000 clones, roughly nine tenths observed once, and the top ten hold approximately 5%. The sequenced sample was PBMCs or T cells enriched from blood (not recorded which). These receptors all come from a young woman who had recovered from COVID-19.

The chain joins TRBV3-1 (or the pseudogene TRBV3-2) to TRBJ2-3, with 8 bases lining up with TRBD2. The CDR3 sequence is 14 residues long. Germline CDR1 reads LGHDT; CDR2 reads YNNKEL (reference sequence). The trim removed 4 bases at V and 4 bases at J, leaving 4 bases unmatched. The CDR3 spells CASSLRGGSDTQYF. The CDR3 DNA is TGTGCCAGCAGCCTACGGGGGGGCTCAGATACGCAGTATTTT.

The chain recombines TRBV21-1 with TRBJ1-1; the tabulated D call, TRBD1, remains unverified against the DNA. TRBV21-1 is flagged as a pseudogene. This CDR3 comprises 16 residues. DNA of the CDR3: TGTGCCAGCAGAATGGGACAGGGGGCAATGAACACTGAAGCTTTCTTT. Its protein product is CASRMGQGAMNTEAFF.

The J gene is TRBJ2-7, the V gene TRBV7-9; D ambiguous. Trimming pared 1 base from V and 5 bases from J, leaving 21 bases between. This CDR3 comprises 17 residues. The germline V gene encodes CDR1 SEHNR and CDR2 FQNEAQ (reference sequence). CDR3 residues: CASSLGHSRLNGDEQYF. DNA for the CDR3: TGTGCCAGCAGCTTAGGTCATTCCCGGTTGAACGGAGACGAGCAGTACTTC.

This rearrangement joins TRBV6-5 to TRBJ2-7; no clear D. The CDR3 has 13 residues. Germline CDR1 reads MNHEY; CDR2 reads SVGAGI. Between the trimmed V and J ends, which lost 6 bases and 2 bases, there was a span of 11 bases. In DNA, the CDR3 is TGTGCCAGCAGCCAACTCAACCCCTACGAGCAGTACTTC. Its translation is CASSQLNPYEQYF.

V and J are TRBV11-2 and TRBJ1-4, with unresolved D. Germline lookup yields CDR1 SGHAT and CDR2 FQNNGV. V was trimmed by 3 bases and J by 5 bases, leaving 7 bases between them. This CDR3 spans 13 amino acids. The DNA for the CDR3 is TGTGCCAGCAGCTTTGTATTGAATGAAAAACTGTTTTTT. Its translation is CASSFVLNEKLFF. Full variable domain (rest looked up from reference TRBV11-2 and TRBJ1-4): EAGVAQSPRYKIIEKRQSVAFWCNPISGHATLYWYQQILGQGPKLLIQFQNNGVVDDSQLPKDRFSAERLKGVDSTLKIQPAKLEDSAVYLCASSFVLNEKLFFGSGTQLSVL.